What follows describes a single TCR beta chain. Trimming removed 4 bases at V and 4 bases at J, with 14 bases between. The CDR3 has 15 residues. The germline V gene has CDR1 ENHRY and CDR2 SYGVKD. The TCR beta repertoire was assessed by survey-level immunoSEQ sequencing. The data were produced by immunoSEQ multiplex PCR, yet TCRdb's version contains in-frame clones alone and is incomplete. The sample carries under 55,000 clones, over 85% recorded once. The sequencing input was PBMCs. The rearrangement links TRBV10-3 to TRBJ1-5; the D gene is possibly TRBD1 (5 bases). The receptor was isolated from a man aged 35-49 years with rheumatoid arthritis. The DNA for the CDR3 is TGTGCCATCAGTGGGACGGGGGTAGGAAATCAGCCCCAGCATTTT. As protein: CAISGTGVGNQPQHF.